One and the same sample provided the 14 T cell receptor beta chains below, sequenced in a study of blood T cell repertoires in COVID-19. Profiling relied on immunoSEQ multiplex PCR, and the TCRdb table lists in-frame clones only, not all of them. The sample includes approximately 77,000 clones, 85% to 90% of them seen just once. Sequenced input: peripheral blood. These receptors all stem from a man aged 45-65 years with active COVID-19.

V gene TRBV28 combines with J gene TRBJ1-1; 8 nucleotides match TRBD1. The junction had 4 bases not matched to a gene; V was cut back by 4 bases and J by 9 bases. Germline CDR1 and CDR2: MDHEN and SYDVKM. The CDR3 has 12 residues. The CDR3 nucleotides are TGTGCCAGCAGTTCCGGGACAGGTAAAGCTTTCTTT. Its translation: CASSSGTGKAFF. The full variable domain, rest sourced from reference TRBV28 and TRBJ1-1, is DVKVTQSSRYLVKRTGEKVFLECVQDMDHENMFWYRQDPGLGLRLIYFSYDVKMKEKGDIPEGYSVSREKKERFSLILESASTNQTSMYLCASSSGTGKAFFGQGTRLTVV.

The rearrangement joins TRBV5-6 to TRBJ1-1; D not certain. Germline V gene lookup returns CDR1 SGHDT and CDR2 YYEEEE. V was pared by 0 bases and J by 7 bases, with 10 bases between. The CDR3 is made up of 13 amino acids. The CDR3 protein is CASSLDRVNEAFF. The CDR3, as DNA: TGTGCCAGCAGCTTGGATCGAGTTAATGAAGCTTTCTTT. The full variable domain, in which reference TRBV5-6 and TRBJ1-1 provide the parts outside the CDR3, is DAGVTQSPTHLIKTRGQQVTLRCSPKSGHDTVSWYQQALGQGPQFIFQYYEEEERQRGNFPDRFSGHQFPNYSSELNVNALLLGDSALYLCASSLDRVNEAFFGQGTRLTVV.

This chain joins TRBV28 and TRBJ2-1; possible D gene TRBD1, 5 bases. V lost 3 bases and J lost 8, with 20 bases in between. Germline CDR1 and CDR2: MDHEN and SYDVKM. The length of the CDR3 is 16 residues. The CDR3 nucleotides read TGTGCCAGCAGTTTCAACAGGATGATCAATACAGATGAGCAGTTCTTC. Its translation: CASSFNRMINTDEQFF. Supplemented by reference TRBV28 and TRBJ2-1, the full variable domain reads DVKVTQSSRYLVKRTGEKVFLECVQDMDHENMFWYRQDPGLGLRLIYFSYDVKMKEKGDIPEGYSVSREKKERFSLILESASTNQTSMYLCASSFNRMINTDEQFFGPGTRLTVL.

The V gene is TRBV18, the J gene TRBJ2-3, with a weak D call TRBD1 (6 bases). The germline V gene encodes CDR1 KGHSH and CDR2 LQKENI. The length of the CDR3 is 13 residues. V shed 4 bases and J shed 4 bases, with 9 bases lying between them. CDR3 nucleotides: TGTGCCAGCTCACGGACAGTTGCAGATACGCAGTATTTT. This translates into CASSRTVADTQYF.

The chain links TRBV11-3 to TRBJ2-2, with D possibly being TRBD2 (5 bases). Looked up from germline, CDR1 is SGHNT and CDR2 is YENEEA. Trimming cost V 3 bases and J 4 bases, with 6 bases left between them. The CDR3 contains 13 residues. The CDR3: CASSFSGTGELFF. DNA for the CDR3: TGTGCCAGCAGCTTCAGCGGCACCGGGGAGCTGTTTTTT.

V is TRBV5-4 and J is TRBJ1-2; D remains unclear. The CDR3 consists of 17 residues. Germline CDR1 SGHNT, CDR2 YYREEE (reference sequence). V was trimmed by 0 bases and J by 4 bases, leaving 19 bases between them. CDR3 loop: CASSLDGQTKSRYGYTF. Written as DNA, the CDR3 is TGTGCCAGCAGCTTGGATGGCCAAACAAAAAGTCGCTATGGCTACACCTTC.

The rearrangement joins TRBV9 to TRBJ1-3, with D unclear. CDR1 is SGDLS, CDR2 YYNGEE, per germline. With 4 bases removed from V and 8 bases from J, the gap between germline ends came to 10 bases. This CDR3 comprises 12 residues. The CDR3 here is CASSYQVYTIYF. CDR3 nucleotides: TGTGCCAGCAGCTACCAGGTGTACACCATATATTTT.

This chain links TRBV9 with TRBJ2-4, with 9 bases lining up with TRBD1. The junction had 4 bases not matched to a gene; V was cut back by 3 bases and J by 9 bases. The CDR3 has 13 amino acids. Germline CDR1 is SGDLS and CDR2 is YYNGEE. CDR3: CASSDGQGSIQYF. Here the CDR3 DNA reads TGTGCCAGCAGCGATGGACAGGGGTCCATTCAGTACTTC.

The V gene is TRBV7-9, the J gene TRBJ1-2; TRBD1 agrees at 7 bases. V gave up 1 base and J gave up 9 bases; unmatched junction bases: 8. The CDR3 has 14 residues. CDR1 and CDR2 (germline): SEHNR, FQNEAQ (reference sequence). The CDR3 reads CASSLGVEGASYTF. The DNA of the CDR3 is TGTGCCAGCAGCTTAGGGGTAGAGGGGGCAAGCTACACCTTC. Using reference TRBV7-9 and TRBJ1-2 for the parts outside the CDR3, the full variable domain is DTGVSQNPRHKITKRGQNVTFRCDPISEHNRLYWYRQTLGQGPEFLTYFQNEAQLEKSRLLSDRFSAERPKGSFSTLEIQRTEQGDSAMYLCASSLGVEGASYTFGSGTRLTVV.

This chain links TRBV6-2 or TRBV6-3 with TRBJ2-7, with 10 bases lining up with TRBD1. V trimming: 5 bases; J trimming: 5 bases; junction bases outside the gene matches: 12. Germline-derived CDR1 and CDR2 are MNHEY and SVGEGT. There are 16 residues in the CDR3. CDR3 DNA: TGTGCCAGCAGTCAACCTAGCCGGGACAGGGGCGACGAGCAGTACTTC. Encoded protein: CASSQPSRDRGDEQYF.

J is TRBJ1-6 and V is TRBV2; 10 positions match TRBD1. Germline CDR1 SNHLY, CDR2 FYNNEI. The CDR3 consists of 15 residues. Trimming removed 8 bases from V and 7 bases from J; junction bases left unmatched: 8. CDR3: CASAGQGGSNSPLHF. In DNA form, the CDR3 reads TGTGCCAGCGCAGGACAGGGGGGATCGAATTCACCCCTCCACTTT.

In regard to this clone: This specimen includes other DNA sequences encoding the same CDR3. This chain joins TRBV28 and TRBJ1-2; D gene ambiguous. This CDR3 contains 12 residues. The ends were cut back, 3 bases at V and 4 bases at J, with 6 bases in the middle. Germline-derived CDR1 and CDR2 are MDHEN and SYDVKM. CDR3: CASSFGGYGYTF. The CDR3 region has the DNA TGTGCCAGCAGTTTTGGAGGCTATGGCTACACCTTC.

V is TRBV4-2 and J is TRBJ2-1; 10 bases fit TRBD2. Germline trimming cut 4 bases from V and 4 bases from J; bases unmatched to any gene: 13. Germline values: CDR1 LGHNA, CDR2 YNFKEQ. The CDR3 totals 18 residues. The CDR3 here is CASSLSRVLAGDYNEQFF. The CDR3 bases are TGTGCCAGCAGCCTCTCGAGGGTCCTAGCGGGGGATTACAATGAGCAGTTCTTC.

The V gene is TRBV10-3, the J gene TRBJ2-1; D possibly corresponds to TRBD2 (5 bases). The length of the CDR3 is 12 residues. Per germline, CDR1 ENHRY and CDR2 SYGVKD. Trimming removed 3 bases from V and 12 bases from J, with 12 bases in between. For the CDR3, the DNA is TGTGCCATCAGTGAAGCGGCCGGCGCGCAGTTCTTC. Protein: CAISEAAGAQFF.